A selection of T cell receptor beta chains follows, all from one sample in a study of cytomegalovirus exposure and HLA in healthy donors. Repertoires were generated with immunoSEQ multiplex PCR, while TCRdb's copy carries only in-frame clones and drops some. Seen in this sample are approximately 150,000 clones; the ten most common clones hold 2% to 2.5%. The source material was PBMCs. Receptors were obtained from a woman aged 18 to 35 in good health and CMV-seronegative. Both conserved end residues are part of each CDR3. Fields, in order: J gene, D gene, V gene, CDR3 protein, CDR3 DNA. The D gene is left open where the match is weak.

j_call: TRBJ2-1; d_call: TRBD1; v_call: TRBV10-1; cdr3_aa: CASSESTGGLVHEQFF; cdr3_nt: TGCGCCAGCAGTGAGTCGACAGGGGGATTGGTACATGAGCAGTTCTTC
j_call: TRBJ2-5; d_call: -; v_call: TRBV7-6; cdr3_aa: CTSSLTPSAQETQYF; cdr3_nt: TGTACCAGCAGCTTAACCCCTAGCGCTCAAGAGACCCAGTACTTC
j_call: TRBJ2-2; d_call: -; v_call: TRBV7-6; cdr3_aa: CASRPTASTGELFF; cdr3_nt: TGTGCCAGCAGACCGACAGCTTCCACCGGGGAGCTGTTTTTT
j_call: TRBJ2-3; d_call: -; v_call: TRBV6-1; cdr3_aa: CASSEVQGIVIGGDTQYF; cdr3_nt: TGTGCCAGCAGTGAAGTACAGGGGATTGTGATTGGGGGGGATACGCAGTATTTT
j_call: TRBJ2-2; d_call: -; v_call: TRBV4-1; cdr3_aa: CASSQGPRTGELFF; cdr3_nt: TGCGCCAGCAGCCAAGGGCCTCGAACCGGGGAGCTGTTTTTT
j_call: TRBJ2-6; d_call: TRBD2; v_call: TRBV4-2; cdr3_aa: CASSPTSGRLSGANVLTF; cdr3_nt: TGTGCCAGCAGCCCGACTAGCGGGAGACTCTCTGGGGCCAACGTCCTGACTTTC
j_call: TRBJ1-1; d_call: -; v_call: TRBV2; cdr3_aa: CASSERGATNTEAFF; cdr3_nt: TGTGCCAGCAGTGAACGGGGAGCCACGAACACTGAAGCTTTCTTT
j_call: TRBJ2-2; d_call: TRBD2; v_call: TRBV30; cdr3_aa: CAWSASISGRAPTGELFF; cdr3_nt: TGTGCCTGGAGTGCCTCTATCAGCGGGAGGGCCCCCACCGGGGAGCTGTTTTTT
j_call: TRBJ2-6; d_call: -; v_call: TRBV4-2; cdr3_aa: CASSQSTGSGANVLTF; cdr3_nt: TGTGCCAGCAGCCAAAGCACAGGGTCTGGGGCCAACGTCCTGACTTTC
j_call: TRBJ1-1; d_call: -; v_call: TRBV30; cdr3_aa: CAWQAQLNTEAFF; cdr3_nt: TGTGCCTGGCAGGCACAATTGAACACTGAAGCTTTCTTT
j_call: TRBJ2-1; d_call: TRBD2; v_call: TRBV2; cdr3_aa: CASSEQLAGVGEQFF; cdr3_nt: TGTGCCAGCAGTGAACAATTAGCGGGAGTCGGTGAGCAGTTCTTC